This T cell receptor (beta chain) is from a study of shared clonotypes between healthy human individuals. Study-level findings and limits: Clonotype sharing across donors was expected to vary with sequencing depth.

With respect to this clone: Its antigen is unknown.

The CDR3 totals 14 residues. The J segment lost 2 bases and the V segment lost 3 bases, leaving 1 base of the junction unmatched. Germline lookup yields CDR1 MGHRA and CDR2 YSYEKL. The assay ran at deep level. Only in-frame clones appear in the TCRdb table, and some are missing; sequencing was by immunoSEQ multiplex PCR. Among approximately 980,000 clones listed, 70% to 85% were seen once. The donors, all of them Caucasian adults, lived in Nashville, Tennessee. The chain joins TRBV4-1 to TRBJ1-5, with 7 bases matching TRBD1. The TCR was taken from a man aged 18-30 years in good health. The specimen was memory CD4+ T cells sorted from blood. Subset described: CD45RA-negative fraction. The CDR3 region has the DNA TGCGCCAGCAGCCAGGACAGGCGCAATCAGCCCCAGCATTTT. Protein: CASSQDRRNQPQHF.